The clone carrying this T cell receptor (beta chain) appeared many times. What it recognizes is unknown. RNA transcripts were the template, and TCR beta CDR3 regions were amplified from them. Scientists carried out first-round RT-PCR using HTBI primers and then a second-round multiplex PCR. TCRdb re-called the multiplex PCR reads through MiXCR, storing one row per CDR3 protein. The sample has roughly 50,000 distinct CDR3 sequences, around half seen once. The data originate from a study of Graves' ophthalmopathy and Graves' hyperthyroidism. Points from the study as a whole: The study's model predicted ophthalmopathy progression at roughly 64% sensitivity and 72% to 85% specificity. Also, most clonotypes expanded in the thyroid above 0.001 frequency appeared in blood.

Trimming took off 6 bases at V and 0 bases at J, with 9 bases between the two ends. The CDR3 length is 15 residues. Germline-derived CDR1 and CDR2 are LNHDA and SQIVND (reference sequence). This TCR was recovered from an adult man with Graves' ophthalmopathy. Sequencing was done on a sample of peripheral blood. The chain links TRBV19 to TRBJ2-6; D gene unclear. CDR3 bases: TGTGCCAGTAGGACAACTTTCTCTGGGGCCAACGTCCTGACTTTC. Translation: CASRTTFSGANVLTF.